These 2 T cell receptor beta chains were sequenced from one sample in a study of technical replicates of blood from several donors (dated by TCRdb to about 2017). Libraries were prepared through the immunoSEQ multiplex PCR assay. Drawn from immuneACCESS, this table holds only the in-frame rearrangements with V and J called that TCRdb kept. Clones are partly lost; checked studies trace under half to an unresolved V gene and leave the rest unexplained. The sample table lists over 85,000 clones, approximately 94% of them with a count of one. The biggest ten clones account for around 0.25% of the sample. The sample comprised T cells isolated from PBMCs. The receptor set was obtained from a human donor in good health.

V usage is TRBV7-9 and J usage is TRBJ1-1; 9 bases are a match to TRBD1. The trim removed 3 bases at V and 5 bases at J, leaving 7 bases unmatched. The CDR3 length is 15 residues. Per germline, CDR1 SEHNR and CDR2 FQNEAQ (reference sequence). CDR3: CASSFTGGGKTEAFF. CDR3 bases: TGTGCCAGCAGCTTTACAGGGGGCGGTAAAACTGAAGCTTTCTTT.

A single count supports this clone. This sequence joins TRBV6-4 and TRBJ2-3, with 7 bases matching TRBD2. This CDR3 is built from 18 residues. Germline CDR1 and CDR2: MRHNA and SNTAGT. V dropped 2 bases and J dropped 3; count of bases not matched to a gene: 14. This CDR3 reads CASSDLLAALKWTDTQYF. CDR3 bases: TGTGCCAGCAGTGACCTTCTAGCGGCCTTGAAGTGGACAGATACGCAGTATTTT.